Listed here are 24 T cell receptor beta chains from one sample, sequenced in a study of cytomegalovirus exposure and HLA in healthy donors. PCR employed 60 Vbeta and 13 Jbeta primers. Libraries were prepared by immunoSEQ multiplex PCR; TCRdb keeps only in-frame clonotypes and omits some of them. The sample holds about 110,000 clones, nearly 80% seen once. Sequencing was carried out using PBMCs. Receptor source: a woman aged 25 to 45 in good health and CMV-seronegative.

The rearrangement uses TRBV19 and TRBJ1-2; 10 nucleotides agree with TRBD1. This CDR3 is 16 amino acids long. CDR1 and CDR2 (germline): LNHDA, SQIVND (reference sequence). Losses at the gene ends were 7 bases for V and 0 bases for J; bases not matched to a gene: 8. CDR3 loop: CASISKGTGANYGYTF. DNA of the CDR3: TGTGCCAGTATTTCCAAGGGGACAGGGGCTAACTATGGCTACACCTTC. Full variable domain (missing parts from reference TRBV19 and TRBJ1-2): DGGITQSPKYLFRKEGQNVTLSCEQNLNHDAMYWYRQDPGQGLRLIYYSQIVNDFQKGDIAEGYSVSREKKESFPLTVTSAQKNPTAFYLCASISKGTGANYGYTFGSGTRLTVV.

CDR3 loop: CASSPSGANYGYTF. In nucleotides, the CDR3 is TGTGCCAGCAGCCCATCAGGGGCTAACTATGGCTACACCTTC. The chain has TRBV9 and TRBJ1-2; D perhaps matches TRBD1 (6 bases). Trimming removed 4 bases at V and 0 bases at J, with 10 bases between. Germline loops: CDR1 SGDLS, CDR2 YYNGEE. The CDR3 totals 14 residues. Combining the CDR3 with reference TRBV9 and TRBJ1-2 gives the whole variable domain DSGVTQTPKHLITATGQRVTLRCSPRSGDLSVYWYQQSLDQGLQFLIQYYNGEERAKGNILERFSAQQFPDLHSELNLSSLELGDSALYFCASSPSGANYGYTFGSGTRLTVV.

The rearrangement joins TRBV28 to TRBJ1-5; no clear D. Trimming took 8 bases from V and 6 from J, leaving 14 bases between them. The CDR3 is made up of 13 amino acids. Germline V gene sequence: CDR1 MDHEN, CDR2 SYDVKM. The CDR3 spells CASEHPRGQPQHF. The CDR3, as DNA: TGTGCCAGCGAACACCCCCGAGGTCAGCCCCAGCATTTT.

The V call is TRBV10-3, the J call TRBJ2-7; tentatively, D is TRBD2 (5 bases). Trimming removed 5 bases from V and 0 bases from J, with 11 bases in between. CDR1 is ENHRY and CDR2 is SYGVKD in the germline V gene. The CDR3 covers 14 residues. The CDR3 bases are TGTGCCATCAGTTCCGTGGACTTCTCCTACGAGCAGTACTTC. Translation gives CAISSVDFSYEQYF.

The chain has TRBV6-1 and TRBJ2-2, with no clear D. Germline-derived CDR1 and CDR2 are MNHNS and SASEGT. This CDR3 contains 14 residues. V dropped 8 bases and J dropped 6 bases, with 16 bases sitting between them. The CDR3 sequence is CASSIQVLAGELFF. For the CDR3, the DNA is TGTGCCAGCTCTATCCAGGTCTTGGCCGGGGAGCTGTTTTTT.

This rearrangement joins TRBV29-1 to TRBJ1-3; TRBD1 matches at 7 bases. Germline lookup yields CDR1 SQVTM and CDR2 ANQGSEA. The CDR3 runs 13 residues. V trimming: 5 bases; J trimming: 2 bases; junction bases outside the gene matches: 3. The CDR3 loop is CSVIDRAGNTIYF. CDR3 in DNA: TGCAGCGTTATAGACAGGGCTGGAAACACCATATATTTT.

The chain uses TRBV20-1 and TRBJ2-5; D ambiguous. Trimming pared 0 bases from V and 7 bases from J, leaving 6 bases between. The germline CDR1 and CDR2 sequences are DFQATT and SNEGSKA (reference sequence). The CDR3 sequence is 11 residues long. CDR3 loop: CSARDTATQYF. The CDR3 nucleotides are TGCAGTGCTAGAGATACAGCGACCCAGTACTTC.

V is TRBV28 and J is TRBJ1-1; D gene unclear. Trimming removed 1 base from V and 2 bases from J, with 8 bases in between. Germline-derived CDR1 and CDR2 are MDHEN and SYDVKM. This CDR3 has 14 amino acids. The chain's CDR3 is CASSLFGINTEAFF. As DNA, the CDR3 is TGTGCCAGCAGTTTATTCGGGATTAACACTGAAGCTTTCTTT.

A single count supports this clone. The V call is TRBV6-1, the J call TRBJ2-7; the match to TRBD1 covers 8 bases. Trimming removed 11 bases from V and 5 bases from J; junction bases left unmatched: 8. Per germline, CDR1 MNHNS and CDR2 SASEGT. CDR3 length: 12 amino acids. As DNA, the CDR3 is TGTGCCTGCCGACAGGGGAATGACGAGCAGTACTTC. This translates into CACRQGNDEQYF.

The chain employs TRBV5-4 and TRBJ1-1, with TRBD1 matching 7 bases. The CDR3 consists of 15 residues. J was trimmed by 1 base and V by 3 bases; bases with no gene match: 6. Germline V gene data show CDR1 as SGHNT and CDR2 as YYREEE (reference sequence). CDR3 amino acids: CASSSPGQTNTEAFF. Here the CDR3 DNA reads TGTGCCAGCAGCTCTCCGGGACAGACGAACACTGAAGCTTTCTTT.

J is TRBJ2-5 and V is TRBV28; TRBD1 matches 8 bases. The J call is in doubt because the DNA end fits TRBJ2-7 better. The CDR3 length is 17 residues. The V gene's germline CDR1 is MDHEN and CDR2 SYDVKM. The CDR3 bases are TGTGCCAGCAGTTTATACCTTAGGGACAGGATTTACTACGAGCAGTACTTC. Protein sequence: CASSLYLRDRIYYEQYF.

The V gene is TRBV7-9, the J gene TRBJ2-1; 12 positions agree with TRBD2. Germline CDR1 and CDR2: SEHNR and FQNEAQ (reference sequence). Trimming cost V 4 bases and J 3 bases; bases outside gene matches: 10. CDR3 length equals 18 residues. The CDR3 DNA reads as TGTGCCAGCAGCTCTAGGGGCCCGACTAGCGGGAGCTACAATGAGCAGTTCTTC. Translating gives CASSSRGPTSGSYNEQFF.

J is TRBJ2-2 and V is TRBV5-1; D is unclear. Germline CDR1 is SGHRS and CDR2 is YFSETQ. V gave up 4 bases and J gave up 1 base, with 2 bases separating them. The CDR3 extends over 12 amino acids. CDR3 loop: CASSLNTGELFF. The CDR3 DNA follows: TGCGCCAGCAGCCTGAACACCGGGGAGCTGTTTTTT. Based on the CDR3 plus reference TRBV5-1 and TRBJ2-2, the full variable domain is KAGVTQTPRYLIKTRGQQVTLSCSPISGHRSVSWYQQTPGQGLQFLFEYFSETQRNKGNFPGRFSGRQFSNSRSEMNVSTLELGDSALYLCASSLNTGELFFGEGSRLTVL.

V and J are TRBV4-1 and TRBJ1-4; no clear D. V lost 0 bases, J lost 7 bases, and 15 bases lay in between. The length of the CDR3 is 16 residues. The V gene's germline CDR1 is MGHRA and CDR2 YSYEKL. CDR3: CASSQDPTGMAEKLFF. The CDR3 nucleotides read TGCGCCAGCAGCCAAGATCCCACGGGGATGGCTGAAAAACTGTTTTTT.

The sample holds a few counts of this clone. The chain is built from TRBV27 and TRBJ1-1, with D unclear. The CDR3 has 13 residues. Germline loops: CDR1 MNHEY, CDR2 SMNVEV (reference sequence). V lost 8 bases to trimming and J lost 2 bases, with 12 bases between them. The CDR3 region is CASRSFLNTEAFF. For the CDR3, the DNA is TGTGCCAGCCGTTCGTTCCTTAACACTGAAGCTTTCTTT.

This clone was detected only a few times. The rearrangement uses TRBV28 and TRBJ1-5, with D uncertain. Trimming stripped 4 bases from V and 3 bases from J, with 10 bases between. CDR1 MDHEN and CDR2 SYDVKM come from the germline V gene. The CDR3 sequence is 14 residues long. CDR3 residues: CASSSGRNNQPQHF. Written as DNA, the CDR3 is TGTGCCAGCAGTTCAGGCAGGAACAATCAGCCCCAGCATTTT.

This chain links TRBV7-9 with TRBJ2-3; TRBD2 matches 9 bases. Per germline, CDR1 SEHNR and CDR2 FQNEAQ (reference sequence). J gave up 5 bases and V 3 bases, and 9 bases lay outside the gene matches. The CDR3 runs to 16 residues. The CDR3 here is CASSFSIAGVVDTQYF. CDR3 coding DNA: TGTGCCAGCAGCTTCTCGATAGCGGGAGTGGTAGATACGCAGTATTTT.

The CDR3 DNA sequence: TGCAGCGCCGGAACCGACAGCACCAAGCAGTACTTC. Amino acid sequence: CSAGTDSTKQYF. The chain combines TRBV29-1 with TRBJ2-7; maybe TRBD1 (5 bases). This CDR3 is 12 amino acids long. Germline V lookup: CDR1 SQVTM, CDR2 ANQGSEA. V lost 7 bases and J 8 bases, leaving 18 bases between the germline ends.

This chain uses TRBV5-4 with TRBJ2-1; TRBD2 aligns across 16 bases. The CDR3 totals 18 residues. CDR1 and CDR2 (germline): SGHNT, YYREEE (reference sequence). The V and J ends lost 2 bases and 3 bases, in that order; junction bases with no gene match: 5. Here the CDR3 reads CASSLPGTSGGGYNEQFF. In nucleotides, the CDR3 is TGTGCCAGCAGCTTACCCGGGACTAGCGGGGGGGGCTACAATGAGCAGTTCTTC.

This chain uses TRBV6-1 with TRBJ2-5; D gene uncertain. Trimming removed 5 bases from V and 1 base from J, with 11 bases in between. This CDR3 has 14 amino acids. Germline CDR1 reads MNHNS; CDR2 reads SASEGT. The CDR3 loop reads CASSSQVGQETQYF. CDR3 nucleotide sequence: TGTGCCAGCAGTTCGCAGGTCGGCCAAGAGACCCAGTACTTC.

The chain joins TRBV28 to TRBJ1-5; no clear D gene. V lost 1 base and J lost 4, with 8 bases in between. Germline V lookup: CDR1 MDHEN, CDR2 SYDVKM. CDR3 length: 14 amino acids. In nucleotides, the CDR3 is TGTGCCAGCAGTTTATTCTCGGGGAATCAGCCCCAGCATTTT. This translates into CASSLFSGNQPQHF.

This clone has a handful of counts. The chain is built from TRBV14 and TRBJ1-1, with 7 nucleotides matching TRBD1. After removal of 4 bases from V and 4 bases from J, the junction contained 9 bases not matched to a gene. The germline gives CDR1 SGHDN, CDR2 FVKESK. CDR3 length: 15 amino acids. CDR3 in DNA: TGTGCCAGCAGCCCCTATGCAGGGGGAAGCACTGAAGCTTTCTTT. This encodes CASSPYAGGSTEAFF.

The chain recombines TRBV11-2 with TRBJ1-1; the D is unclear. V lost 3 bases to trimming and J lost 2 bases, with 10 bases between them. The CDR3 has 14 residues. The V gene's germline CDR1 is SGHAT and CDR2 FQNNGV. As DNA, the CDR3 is TGTGCCAGCAGCTTCCCGGGAGGAAACACTGAAGCTTTCTTT. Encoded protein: CASSFPGGNTEAFF.

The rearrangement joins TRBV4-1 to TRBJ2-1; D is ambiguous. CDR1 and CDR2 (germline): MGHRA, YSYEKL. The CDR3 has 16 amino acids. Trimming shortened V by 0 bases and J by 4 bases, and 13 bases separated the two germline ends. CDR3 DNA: TGCGCCAGCAGCCAAGAACGGAGTGGTTTTTACAATGAGCAGTTCTTC. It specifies CASSQERSGFYNEQFF.